The next 31 T cell receptor beta chains were all read from a single sample in a study of blood T cells in healthy people across ages. Sample-barcoded 5' priming and a J-beta primer mix drove a second PCR of roughly 6 to 12 cycles. Using its own MiXCR run on the 5' RACE reads, TCRdb lists one record per CDR3 protein. The sample includes roughly 1.5 million distinct CDR3 sequences, 42% seen only once; the top ten take about 4.1%. The sample comprised blood. The receptor set was obtained from a woman between 18 and 29 years old in good health.

To note about this clonotype: Germline is not matched at one junction end, which may reflect a read error. The chain has TRBV7-2 and TRBJ2-3; 8 bases are shared with TRBD1. Germline V gene data show CDR1 as SGHTA and CDR2 as FQGNSA. The CDR3 consists of 14 residues. CDR3 sequence (DNA): TGTGCCGGCAGCGGTAGGACAGGGCAAGATACGCAGTATTTT. Protein sequence: CAGSGRTGQDTQYF.

This chain connects TRBV7-9 to TRBJ2-7; D possibly matches TRBD1 or TRBD2 (5 bases each). The CDR3 has 14 amino acids. CDR1 is SEHNR, CDR2 FQNEAQ, per germline (reference sequence). V lost 3 bases and J lost 5, with 14 bases in between. CDR3 DNA sequence: TGTGCCAGCAGCTTGCCCGGGGCTAGCCACGAGCAGTACTTC. This codes for CASSLPGASHEQYF. Filled out from reference TRBV7-9 and TRBJ2-7, the complete variable domain reads DTGVSQNPRHKITKRGQNVTFRCDPISEHNRLYWYRQTLGQGPEFLTYFQNEAQLEKSRLLSDRFSAERPKGSFSTLEIQRTEQGDSAMYLCASSLPGASHEQYFGPGTRLTVT.

The sample holds a few counts of this clonotype. This chain joins TRBV12-3 or TRBV12-4 and TRBJ2-1; D remains ambiguous. CDR3 length: 12 amino acids. Trimming cost V 7 bases and J 3 bases, with 7 bases left between them. CDR3 nucleotide sequence: TGTGCCAGCAAAGAAGGCTACAATGAGCAGTTCTTC. It specifies CASKEGYNEQFF.

This sequence joins TRBV7-2 and TRBJ2-3, with 8 bases lining up with TRBD2. V shed 3 bases and J 4 bases; nucleotides not matched to a gene: 12. Germline V CDR1 and CDR2: SGHTA, FQGNSA. CDR3 length: 17 amino acids. The CDR3 reads CASSLYASGSGADTQYF. For the CDR3, the DNA is TGTGCCAGCAGCTTGTATGCGAGCGGGAGTGGTGCAGATACGCAGTATTTT.

This clonotype occurred once. V and J are TRBV7-9 and TRBJ1-1; the D gene is possibly TRBD1 (6 bases). The CDR3 length is 16 residues. In germline, CDR1 is SEHNR, CDR2 FQNEAQ (reference sequence). The ends were cut back, 5 bases at V and 1 base at J, with 17 bases in the middle. CDR3 region: CASSTSIGTRNTEAFF. For the CDR3, the DNA is TGTGCCAGCAGCACCAGCATTGGGACACGGAACACTGAAGCTTTCTTT. The full variable domain, its missing parts supplied by reference TRBV7-9 and TRBJ1-1, is DTGVSQNPRHKITKRGQNVTFRCDPISEHNRLYWYRQTLGQGPEFLTYFQNEAQLEKSRLLSDRFSAERPKGSFSTLEIQRTEQGDSAMYLCASSTSIGTRNTEAFFGQGTRLTVV.

At least ten counts were recorded for this clonotype. The V gene is TRBV10-3, the J gene TRBJ2-3; D uncertain. The CDR3 has 12 amino acids. V dropped 1 base and J dropped 7 bases, with 6 bases sitting between them. Germline CDR1 reads ENHRY; CDR2 reads SYGVKD. For the CDR3, the DNA is TGTGCCATCAGTGAGTGGGGAAATACGCAGTATTTT. Amino acid sequence: CAISEWGNTQYF.

The chain employs TRBV20-1 and TRBJ2-2; 8 bases align to TRBD2. Germline-derived CDR1 and CDR2 are DFQATT and SNEGSKA (reference sequence). The CDR3 loop spans 15 amino acids. J was trimmed by 2 bases and V by 6 bases; bases with no gene match: 8. The CDR3 DNA reads TGCAGTGCCAAATCAGCGGGGGCCAACACCGGGGAGCTGTTTTTT. It is translated as CSAKSAGANTGELFF.

This clonotype is a singleton in its sample. The rearrangement uses TRBV18 and TRBJ1-5; D might be TRBD1 (5 bases). Germline V CDR1 and CDR2: KGHSH, LQKENI. This CDR3 region has 15 residues. Trimming removed 3 bases from V and 3 bases from J, with 12 bases in between. The CDR3 region is CASSPRRDYNQPQHF. Here the CDR3 DNA reads TGTGCCAGCTCACCGCGCAGGGACTACAATCAGCCCCAGCATTTT.

The sample holds a few counts of this clonotype. The CDR3 spells CASSYGTSGRADTQYF. CDR3 in DNA: TGTGCCAGCAGTTATGGGACTAGCGGGAGAGCAGATACGCAGTATTTT. The V call is TRBV6-2 or TRBV6-3, the J call TRBJ2-3; 14 bases align to TRBD2. CDR3 size: 16 residues. With V trimmed by 3 bases and J by 4 bases, 3 bases remained unmatched. From germline, CDR1 is MNHEY and CDR2 SVGEGT.

This chain connects TRBV9 to TRBJ2-1; TRBD2 aligns across 11 bases. Germline V gives CDR1 SGDLS, CDR2 YYNGEE. V lost 4 bases to trimming and J lost 4 bases; unmatched junction nucleotides: 7. CDR3 size: 16 residues. CDR3: CASSTISGGGYNEQFF. The CDR3 nucleotides read TGTGCCAGCAGCACCATTAGCGGGGGGGGTTACAATGAGCAGTTCTTC. Full variable domain (missing parts from reference TRBV9 and TRBJ2-1): DSGVTQTPKHLITATGQRVTLRCSPRSGDLSVYWYQQSLDQGLQFLIQYYNGEERAKGNILERFSAQQFPDLHSELNLSSLELGDSALYFCASSTISGGGYNEQFFGPGTRLTVL.

The rearrangement joins TRBV9 to TRBJ2-1; D is uncertain. In germline, CDR1 is SGDLS, CDR2 YYNGEE. This CDR3 contains 15 residues. The V and J ends lost 5 bases and 0 bases respectively, with 12 bases between them. As DNA, the CDR3 is TGTGCCAGCAGGAGCGAGGACCTCTCCTACAATGAGCAGTTCTTC. As protein: CASRSEDLSYNEQFF. The complete variable domain, with remaining parts taken from reference TRBV9 and TRBJ2-1, reads DSGVTQTPKHLITATGQRVTLRCSPRSGDLSVYWYQQSLDQGLQFLIQYYNGEERAKGNILERFSAQQFPDLHSELNLSSLELGDSALYFCASRSEDLSYNEQFFGPGTRLTVL.

The CDR3 protein is CASSLTSGETYEQYF. Written as DNA, the CDR3 is TGTGCCAGCAGTTTGACTAGCGGAGAAACCTACGAGCAGTACTTC. The gene calls are TRBV27 and TRBJ2-7, with 9 bases aligning to TRBD2. This CDR3 region has 15 residues. J gave up 2 bases and V 3 bases, and 5 bases lay outside the gene matches. Germline CDR1 is MNHEY and CDR2 is SMNVEV (reference sequence).

This clonotype was counted ten times or more. The chain carries TRBV29-1 and TRBJ2-3; possibly TRBD1 or TRBD2 for D (5 bases each). V lost 5 bases to trimming and J lost 3 bases, with 18 bases between them. Per germline, CDR1 SQVTM and CDR2 ANQGSEA. This CDR3 has 15 residues. CDR3 sequence: CSVRDGVSGTDTQYF. DNA for the CDR3: TGCAGCGTTCGGGACGGGGTCTCTGGTACAGATACGCAGTATTTT.

This clonotype has more than one count but fewer than ten. The V gene is TRBV12-3 or TRBV12-4, the J gene TRBJ1-4; 7 bases match TRBD1. CDR3 length: 14 amino acids. With V trimmed by 1 base and J by 10 bases, 6 bases remained unmatched. The CDR3 DNA follows: TGTGCCAGCAGTTTAGGGACAGGTCACGTAAAACTGTTTTTT. Protein sequence: CASSLGTGHVKLFF.

The rearrangement joins TRBV6-1 to TRBJ2-5; 11 bases fit TRBD1. CDR1 MNHNS and CDR2 SASEGT come from the germline V gene. This CDR3 has 16 residues. Unmatched junction bases numbered 3, after V lost 0 bases and J lost 3 bases. DNA for the CDR3: TGTGCCAGCAGTGAAGCGGACAGGGGGCTGAAAGAGACCCAGTACTTC. Protein: CASSEADRGLKETQYF.

V is TRBV4-2 and J is TRBJ2-6, with a possible D match to TRBD2 (5 bases). The CDR3 is made up of 15 amino acids. In germline, CDR1 is LGHNA, CDR2 YNFKEQ. V was shortened by 6 bases and J by 2 bases, with 11 bases between the two germline ends. CDR3 DNA: TGTGCCAGCAGTCCAACGAGGGCTGGGGCCAACGTCCTGACTTTC. Protein: CASSPTRAGANVLTF.

The chain employs TRBV29-1 and TRBJ2-3; weak D call: TRBD2 (7 bases). This CDR3 region has 16 residues. Trimming took off 2 bases at V and 2 bases at J, with 17 bases between the two ends. The germline CDR1 and CDR2 sequences are SQVTM and ANQGSEA. CDR3 nucleotides: TGCAGCGTTGAACTGGGGGGGCGTTCCACCACAGATACGCAGTATTTT. As protein: CSVELGGRSTTDTQYF.

The sample holds a few counts of this clonotype. The chain combines TRBV4-1 with TRBJ2-3, with D uncertain. V gave up 0 bases and J gave up 3 bases, with 13 bases separating them. CDR3 length equals 16 residues. Germline V CDR1 and CDR2: MGHRA, YSYEKL. The CDR3 reads CASSQDRPSWTDTQYF. CDR3 in DNA: TGCGCCAGCAGCCAAGATCGACCCTCTTGGACAGATACGCAGTATTTT.

The rearrangement links TRBV7-9 to TRBJ2-1; D not certain. Gene TRBJ2-7 matches the end of the DNA better, so the J call may be wrong. Germline lookup yields CDR1 SEHNR and CDR2 FQNEAQ (reference sequence). The length of the CDR3 is 13 residues. The CDR3 spells CASSYPQYNEQYF. DNA of the CDR3: TGTGCCAGCAGCTACCCTCAGTACAATGAGCAGTACTTC.

About this clonotype: A much bigger clone sits one base away, suggesting this may be a read error. In DNA, the CDR3 is TGTACCATCGGACAGGGGATCACCGGGGAGCTGTTTTTT. This codes for CTIGQGITGELFF. The gene calls are TRBV6-1 and TRBJ2-2, with TRBD1 identical over 9 bases. Germline V gives CDR1 MNHNS, CDR2 SASEGT. This CDR3 comprises 13 residues.

This sequence joins TRBV20-1 and TRBJ2-1, with D tentatively TRBD2 (5 bases). V lost 0 bases and J lost 6, with 21 bases in between. This CDR3 is 17 amino acids long. In germline, CDR1 is DFQATT, CDR2 SNEGSKA (reference sequence). The DNA of the CDR3 is TGCAGTGCTAGAGATTTGATAAGGACCCCTGAGGGCAATGAGCAGTTCTTC. It specifies CSARDLIRTPEGNEQFF.

This rearrangement joins TRBV27 to TRBJ1-2; no firm D call. This CDR3 comprises 15 residues. The germline gives CDR1 MNHEY, CDR2 SMNVEV (reference sequence). Trimming shortened V by 7 bases and J by 0 bases, and 15 bases separated the two germline ends. The CDR3 region has the DNA TGTGCCAGCACCAATGCGGCCAGCGCTAACTATGGCTACACCTTC. Its translation: CASTNAASANYGYTF.

Written as DNA, the CDR3 is TGTGCCAGCAGTGAGTTGACACATGGATACATGAACACTGAAGCTTTCTTT. Protein sequence: CASSELTHGYMNTEAFF. The genes are TRBV25-1 and TRBJ1-1; D unclear. The CDR3 extends over 17 amino acids. Germline values: CDR1 MGHDK, CDR2 SYGVNS. Trimming left V 3 bases short and J 0 bases short, with 17 bases between. The full variable domain, its missing parts supplied by reference TRBV25-1 and TRBJ1-1, is EADIYQTPRYLVIGTGKKITLECSQTMGHDKMYWYQQDPGMELHLIHYSYGVNSTEKGDLSSESTVSRIRTEHFPLTLESARPSHTSQYLCASSELTHGYMNTEAFFGQGTRLTVV.

The chain employs TRBV7-2 and TRBJ2-3, with no clear D. Trimming pared 5 bases from V and 6 bases from J, leaving 12 bases between. The CDR3 is 13 residues long. Germline lookup yields CDR1 SGHTA and CDR2 FQGNSA. As DNA, the CDR3 is TGTGCCAGCAGCAATCCAAGTGCGGATACGCAGTATTTT. The encoded protein is CASSNPSADTQYF.

The chain carries TRBV9 and TRBJ2-7; D is uncertain. This CDR3 has 14 residues. Germline CDR1 is SGDLS and CDR2 is YYNGEE. V dropped 4 bases and J dropped 0 bases, with 11 bases sitting between them. CDR3 in amino acids: CASSTGPNSYEQYF. The CDR3 bases are TGTGCCAGCAGCACCGGGCCGAACTCCTACGAGCAGTACTTC.

V usage is TRBV20-1 and J usage is TRBJ2-3, with TRBD1 as a possible D gene (5 bases). V lost 6 bases to trimming and J lost 1 base, with 14 bases between them. Germline values: CDR1 DFQATT, CDR2 SNEGSKA (reference sequence). The CDR3 extends over 14 amino acids. CDR3: CSAPNRGGTDTQYF. In DNA, the CDR3 is TGCAGTGCCCCCAATAGGGGCGGCACAGATACGCAGTATTTT.

The V and J genes are TRBV6-5 and TRBJ2-1; TRBD2 matches at 11 bases. This CDR3 contains 14 residues. V shed 5 bases and J 8 bases; nucleotides not matched to a gene: 5. Germline values: CDR1 MNHEY, CDR2 SVGAGI. The CDR3 DNA sequence: TGTGCCAGCAGTCTACTAGCGGGAGTCGATGAGCAGTTCTTC. It encodes CASSLLAGVDEQFF.

The table lists this clonotype with many counts. The J gene is TRBJ2-1, the V gene TRBV20-1, with a possible D match to TRBD2 (5 bases). Matching the DNA end better, TRBJ2-7 makes the J call doubtful. The CDR3 sequence is 15 residues long. CDR1 is DFQATT, CDR2 SNEGSKA, per germline (reference sequence). The CDR3 region has the DNA TGCAGTGCTAGTAAGCTAGCTTCCTCCTACAATGAGCAGTACTTC. Its translation is CSASKLASSYNEQYF.

V usage is TRBV7-9 and J usage is TRBJ2-7; possible D gene TRBD1, 6 bases. The CDR3 has 15 amino acids. Germline CDR1 and CDR2: SEHNR and FQNEAQ (reference sequence). Trimming left V 2 bases short and J 5 bases short, with 16 bases between. CDR3 DNA: TGTGCCAGCAGCTTACGTGGGGGCCCTTCCCACGAGCAGTACTTC. Translating gives CASSLRGGPSHEQYF.

The chain links TRBV7-9 to TRBJ2-1; 8 positions agree with TRBD1. The J call is doubtful: the DNA matches TRBJ2-7 better. The CDR3 loop spans 17 amino acids. Germline CDR1 SEHNR, CDR2 FQNEAQ (reference sequence). This CDR3 reads CASSSRTGWGSYNEQYF. CDR3 coding DNA: TGTGCCAGCAGCTCTAGGACAGGGTGGGGCTCCTACAATGAGCAGTACTTC.

This clonotype was found many times. The rearrangement links TRBV7-9 to TRBJ1-2; D possibly corresponds to TRBD1 (5 bases). Trimming removed 6 bases at V and 4 bases at J, with 12 bases between. Germline V gives CDR1 SEHNR, CDR2 FQNEAQ (reference sequence). This CDR3 spans 13 amino acids. Here the CDR3 reads CASSLGGTYGYTF. The DNA of the CDR3 is TGTGCCAGCAGTTTGGGGGGGACCTATGGCTACACCTTC. Together with reference TRBV7-9 and TRBJ1-2, the CDR3 gives the full variable domain: DTGVSQNPRHKITKRGQNVTFRCDPISEHNRLYWYRQTLGQGPEFLTYFQNEAQLEKSRLLSDRFSAERPKGSFSTLEIQRTEQGDSAMYLCASSLGGTYGYTFGSGTRLTVV.